This TCR beta chain was profiled in a study of cytomegalovirus exposure and HLA in healthy donors. CDR3 size: 15 residues. V was clipped by 6 bases and J by 4 bases; unmatched bases: 8. CDR1 is MNHEY and CDR2 is SVGAGI in the germline V gene. PCR used 60 Vbeta primers and 13 Jbeta primers. Libraries were prepared by immunoSEQ multiplex PCR; TCRdb keeps only in-frame clonotypes and omits some of them. Among roughly 180,000 clones, 70% to 90% were seen once, and the ten largest hold 2.4%. As concerns this clone: Its antigen remains unidentified.

The study, taken as a whole, reports: In a later analysis, across HLA loci, associated TCR counts were highest for DRB1, lowest for HLA-C. Across donors, presence/absence analyses took sequencing depth to be roughly uniform. The dataset shows that most TCR sequences were rare, while some public TCRs occurred in many donors. According to the study, 160 or so TCR beta chains were cytomegalovirus-associated.

The sample was PBMCs. The chain employs TRBV6-5 and TRBJ2-3, with 9 positions matching TRBD1. The TCR comes from a male donor in good health and CMV-seronegative. The CDR3 loop is CASRSAGQGADTQYF. The CDR3 region has the DNA TGTGCCAGCAGGAGCGCGGGACAGGGCGCAGATACGCAGTATTTT.